The 28 T cell receptor beta chains presented below share a single source sample, sequenced in a study of T cell repertoires in aging, cancer and after chemotherapy. TCR beta rearrangements were amplified from peripheral blood genomic DNA. Rearranged V-D-J TRB sequences were amplified with a mixed TRB-A/B primer pool. MiXCR was run by TCRdb on the multiplex PCR reads, yielding one entry per CDR3 protein. The sample lists about 3,300 distinct CDR3 sequences, less than 45% occurring once. Sequenced sample: blood. The receptors were sampled from a human donor with a solid tumor.

The V gene is TRBV7-6, the J gene TRBJ2-7; TRBD2 agrees at 14 bases. The ends lost 2 bases at V and 5 bases at J; junction bases unmatched: 2. CDR1 is SGHVS, CDR2 FNYEAQ, per germline. This CDR3 region has 15 residues. CDR3 sequence reads: CASSLRGLAGDEQYF. CDR3 nucleotides: TGTGCCAGCAGCTTAAGGGGACTAGCGGGAGACGAGCAGTACTTC.

Comments on this clonotype: The junction departs from the called germline gene at one end, perhaps through a read error. This chain uses TRBV19 with TRBJ2-7, with no clear D. The V gene's germline CDR1 is LNHDA and CDR2 SQIVND (reference sequence). The CDR3 is 15 residues long. CDR3 DNA: TGTGCCAGTAGTCGCTCCGCTCCGGGTATGGACGAGCAGTACTTT. Protein product: CASSRSAPGMDEQYF.

The chain employs TRBV7-9 and TRBJ1-1, with 11 bases fitting TRBD1. Trimming at V came to 6 bases and at J to 5 bases, leaving 5 bases not matched to a gene. Germline values: CDR1 SEHNR, CDR2 FQNEAQ (reference sequence). This CDR3 contains 14 residues. The CDR3 nucleotides read TGTGCCAGCAGTTGGACAGGGGGCGGGACTGAAGCTTTCTTT. Translation: CASSWTGGGTEAFF.

The V call is TRBV20-1, the J call TRBJ2-7; D is undetermined. The CDR3 is 13 amino acids. Trimming pared 0 bases from V and 2 bases from J, leaving 8 bases between. From germline, CDR1 is DFQATT and CDR2 SNEGSKA (reference sequence). The CDR3 DNA reads TGCAGTGCTAGAGATCCAACAGCCTACGAGCAGTACTTC. This sequence encodes CSARDPTAYEQYF.

As to this clonotype: The junction shows a germline mismatch at one end, possibly a read error. This sequence joins TRBV4-1 and TRBJ2-1, with 9 positions matching TRBD2. The CDR3 sequence is 16 residues long. The germline gives CDR1 MGHRA, CDR2 YSYEKL. The CDR3 coding sequence is TGCGACAGCAGCCAAGATAGGGGCGGGAGGGACCATGAGCAGTTCTTC. Residues: CDSSQDRGGRDHEQFF.

This clonotype was detected a few times. The chain links TRBV7-9 to TRBJ2-5, with a tentative D call TRBD2 (5 bases). This CDR3 region has 11 residues. Germline loops: CDR1 SEHNR, CDR2 FQNEAQ (reference sequence). V was trimmed by 3 bases and J by 8 bases, leaving 7 bases between them. The CDR3 here is CASSFLATQYF. CDR3 coding DNA: TGTGCCAGCAGCTTCCTAGCCACCCAGTACTTC.

The rearrangement joins TRBV19 to TRBJ2-2; TRBD1 agrees at 9 bases. Trimming removed 11 bases from V and 3 bases from J; junction bases left unmatched: 19. Germline V lookup: CDR1 LNHDA, CDR2 SQIVND (reference sequence). This CDR3 is built from 18 residues. The CDR3 here is CASQPARQGGVYTGELFF. The DNA of the CDR3 is TGTGCCTCCCAACCCGCTCGACAGGGGGGAGTTTACACCGGGGAGCTGTTTTTT.

This clonotype has only one observation. The chain recombines TRBV12-3 or TRBV12-4 with TRBJ2-1, with 7 bases lining up with TRBD2. Trimming cost V 0 bases and J 8 bases; bases outside gene matches: 10. There are 16 residues in the CDR3. The CDR3 is CASSLALADGGYEQFF. The CDR3 coding sequence is TGTGCCAGCAGTTTAGCCCTAGCGGACGGAGGATATGAGCAGTTCTTC.

J is TRBJ1-4 and V is TRBV5-6, with 10 nucleotides matching TRBD1. CDR1 is SGHDT and CDR2 is YYEEEE in the germline V gene. This CDR3 is 17 amino acids long. The V and J ends lost 4 bases and 4 bases, in that order; junction bases with no gene match: 10. This CDR3 is CASSPGTGVVDNEKLFF. The CDR3 nucleotides are TGTGCCAGCAGCCCAGGGACAGGGGTAGTAGATAATGAAAAACTGTTTTTT.

The V and J genes are TRBV2 and TRBJ2-7; D may be TRBD1 or TRBD2 (5 bases each). V lost 11 bases to trimming and J lost 7 bases, with 21 bases between them. The CDR3 is 13 amino acids. Germline values: CDR1 SNHLY, CDR2 FYNNEI. The CDR3 nucleotides are TGTGCCGCCGTGGGTGCAGGGAGATGGGAGCAGTACTTC. It is translated as CAAVGAGRWEQYF.

This chain uses TRBV7-2 with TRBJ1-6, with 7 bases aligning to TRBD1. With V trimmed by 3 bases and J by 9 bases, 8 bases remained unmatched. Germline-derived CDR1 and CDR2 are SGHTA and FQGNSA. CDR3 size: 15 residues. CDR3 loop: CASSFPDRPGSPLHF. The CDR3 nucleotides read TGTGCCAGCAGCTTCCCGGACAGGCCGGGTTCACCCCTCCACTTT.

V gene TRBV7-2 combines with J gene TRBJ2-5; 8 bases fit TRBD2. The CDR3 consists of 15 residues. Germline V gene sequence: CDR1 SGHTA, CDR2 FQGNSA. The J segment lost 7 bases and the V segment lost 2 bases, leaving 9 bases of the junction unmatched. The CDR3 here is CASSLSRTSSVTQYF. The CDR3 DNA is TGTGCCAGCAGCTTATCTCGGACTAGCTCGGTGACCCAGTACTTC.

The genes are TRBV12-3 or TRBV12-4 and TRBJ1-5; tentative D call: TRBD1 (6 bases). Trimming shortened V by 0 bases and J by 11 bases, and 8 bases separated the two germline ends. This CDR3 is 12 amino acids long. CDR3 in DNA: TGTGCCAGCAGTTTAGCCAGGGGAGCCCAGCATTTT. This translates into CASSLARGAQHF.

This clonotype was counted a few times. The gene calls are TRBV11-3 and TRBJ1-2; unclear D gene. The CDR3 sequence is 13 residues long. CDR1 SGHNT and CDR2 YENEEA come from the germline V gene. The V and J ends lost 0 bases and 4 bases respectively, with 6 bases between them. As DNA, the CDR3 is TGTGCCAGCAGCTTAGATGGGGTCTATGGCTACACCTTC. The encoded protein is CASSLDGVYGYTF.

The V call is TRBV6-5, the J call TRBJ2-5, with D possibly matching TRBD1 (6 bases). The V end was cut by 5 bases, the J end by 1 base, with 11 bases between. The CDR3 is 14 residues long. Germline V gene data show CDR1 as MNHEY and CDR2 as SVGAGI. The DNA of the CDR3 is TGTGCCAGCAGTCCCACAGGGTTCCAAGAGACCCAGTACTTC. It is translated as CASSPTGFQETQYF.

The sample holds a few counts of this clonotype. This chain links TRBV6-6 with TRBJ2-2; D might be TRBD2 (5 bases). Germline assignment: CDR1 MNHNY and CDR2 SVGAGI (reference sequence). V was clipped by 8 bases and J by 5 bases, with 9 bases between them. This CDR3 contains 12 residues. CDR3 nucleotides: TGTGCCAGCGAGGAGGTAACCGGGGAGCTGTTTTTT. Its protein product is CASEEVTGELFF.

The rearrangement uses TRBV7-2 and TRBJ2-1; the D is unclear. This CDR3 contains 13 residues. Germline V CDR1 and CDR2: SGHTA, FQGNSA. V was shortened by 1 base and J by 4 bases, with 5 bases between the two germline ends. The CDR3 is CASSLGIYNEQFF. CDR3 DNA sequence: TGTGCCAGCAGCTTAGGAATTTACAATGAGCAGTTCTTC.

The rearrangement links TRBV6-5 to TRBJ2-1, with D maybe TRBD1 (6 bases). Trimming took off 5 bases at V and 4 bases at J, with 12 bases between the two ends. This CDR3 contains 14 residues. The germline V gene has CDR1 MNHEY and CDR2 SVGAGI. The chain's CDR3 is CASSLVRGYNEQFF. The CDR3 DNA reads as TGTGCCAGCAGTCTCGTAAGGGGGTACAATGAGCAGTTCTTC.

The chain links TRBV20-1 to TRBJ2-3; D remains ambiguous. The CDR3 loop spans 12 amino acids. From germline, CDR1 is DFQATT and CDR2 SNEGSKA (reference sequence). Trimming removed 3 bases from V and 6 bases from J, with 10 bases in between. The CDR3 nucleotides read TGCAGTGCTAGTCTCAAGCCTGATACGCAGTATTTT. Amino acid sequence: CSASLKPDTQYF.

This clonotype appeared a few times. This sequence joins TRBV29-1 and TRBJ1-4; 7 nucleotides agree with TRBD1. V was clipped by 4 bases and J by 6 bases; unmatched bases: 2. Germline values: CDR1 SQVTM, CDR2 ANQGSEA. This CDR3 is built from 12 residues. This chain's CDR3 is CSVVGGDEKLFF. The CDR3 DNA follows: TGCAGCGTTGTAGGGGGCGATGAAAAACTGTTTTTT.

The gene calls are TRBV20-1 and TRBJ2-7, with D possibly TRBD1 on 5 matching bases. Trimming took off 5 bases at V and 0 bases at J, with 11 bases between the two ends. The germline V gene has CDR1 DFQATT and CDR2 SNEGSKA (reference sequence). CDR3 size: 13 residues. CDR3 bases: TGCAGTGCTCCCTCTAGGGGCTCCTACGAGCAGTACTTC. Amino acids: CSAPSRGSYEQYF.

This clonotype is a singleton in its sample. The chain uses TRBV12-3 or TRBV12-4 and TRBJ1-5; D gene uncertain. V was pared by 5 bases and J by 4 bases, with 12 bases between. The CDR3 consists of 14 residues. Here the CDR3 DNA reads TGTGCCAGCAGTCCCGGACGGTATAATCAGCCCCAGCATTTT. This encodes CASSPGRYNQPQHF.

This rearrangement joins TRBV19 to TRBJ1-1; D is possibly TRBD1 (6 bases). Germline assignment: CDR1 LNHDA and CDR2 SQIVND (reference sequence). CDR3 length equals 14 residues. The V and J ends lost 6 bases and 1 base respectively, with 12 bases between them. CDR3 residues: CASRWGRGNTEAFF. The CDR3 bases are TGTGCCAGTAGATGGGGCAGGGGGAACACTGAAGCTTTCTTT.

The chain employs TRBV6-2 or TRBV6-3 and TRBJ2-4; the D gene is possibly TRBD2 (7 bases). Germline CDR1 is MNHEY and CDR2 is SVGEGT. The CDR3 contains 14 residues. V was shortened by 8 bases and J by 3 bases, with 14 bases between the two germline ends. The CDR3 protein is CASGGAVVKNIQYF. As DNA, the CDR3 is TGTGCCAGCGGGGGGGCTGTGGTCAAAAACATTCAGTACTTC.

The chain couples TRBV28 to TRBJ2-3; D possibly corresponds to TRBD1 (5 bases). CDR1 is MDHEN, CDR2 SYDVKM, per germline. Deletions cut 6 bases from V and 4 bases from J, with 11 bases between. The CDR3 extends over 13 amino acids. The CDR3 nucleotides are TGTGCCAGCAGCCCAACAGGTCCAGATACGCAGTATTTT. Protein: CASSPTGPDTQYF. Based on the CDR3 plus reference TRBV28 and TRBJ2-3, the full variable domain is DVKVTQSSRYLVKRTGEKVFLECVQDMDHENMFWYRQDPGLGLRLIYFSYDVKMKEKGDIPEGYSVSREKKERFSLILESASTNQTSMYLCASSPTGPDTQYFGPGTRLTVL.

There are a few counts of this clonotype. The chain has TRBV19 and TRBJ1-6, with a weak D call TRBD1 (5 bases). The CDR3 spans 20 residues. The V gene lost 3 bases and the J gene lost 0 bases, with 21 bases spanning the gap. Per germline, CDR1 LNHDA and CDR2 SQIVND (reference sequence). This CDR3 is CASSISASGRSSSYNSPLHF. The CDR3 DNA sequence: TGTGCCAGTAGTATCTCCGCATCGGGACGGTCGAGCTCCTATAATTCACCCCTCCACTTT.

Only a few counts were recorded for this clonotype. The V gene is TRBV7-2, the J gene TRBJ2-7; D unclear. The CDR3 has 16 residues. Per germline, CDR1 SGHTA and CDR2 FQGNSA. Trimming took off 1 base at V and 1 base at J, with 14 bases between the two ends. The CDR3 protein is CASSLDTWTFSYEQYF. The CDR3 DNA is TGTGCCAGCAGCTTAGATACTTGGACGTTTTCCTACGAGCAGTACTTC.

The chain couples TRBV6-5 to TRBJ1-3; D perhaps matches TRBD1 (5 bases). Between the trimmed V and J ends, which lost 6 bases and 0 bases, there was a span of 9 bases. CDR1 and CDR2 from the germline V gene are MNHEY and SVGAGI. The CDR3 runs 14 residues. Here the CDR3 DNA reads TGTGCCAGCAGCCAGGGTTTCTCTGGAAACACCATATATTTT. Its translation is CASSQGFSGNTIYF.